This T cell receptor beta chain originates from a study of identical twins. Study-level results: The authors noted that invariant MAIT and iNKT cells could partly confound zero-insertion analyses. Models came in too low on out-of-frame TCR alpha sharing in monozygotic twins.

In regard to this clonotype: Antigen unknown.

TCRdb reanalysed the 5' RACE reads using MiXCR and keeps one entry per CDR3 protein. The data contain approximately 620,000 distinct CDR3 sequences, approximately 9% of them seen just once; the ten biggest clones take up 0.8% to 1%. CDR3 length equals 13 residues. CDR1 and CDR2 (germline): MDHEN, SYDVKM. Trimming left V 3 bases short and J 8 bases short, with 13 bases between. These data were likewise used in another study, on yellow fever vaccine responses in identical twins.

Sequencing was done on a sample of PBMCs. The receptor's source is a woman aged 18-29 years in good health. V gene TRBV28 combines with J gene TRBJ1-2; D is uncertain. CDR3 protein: CASSLQTAFGYTF. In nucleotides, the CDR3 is TGTGCCAGCAGTTTGCAGACGGCGTTCGGCTACACCTTC.